The 20 T cell receptor beta chains reported below all come from one sample, sequenced in a study of shared clonotypes between healthy human individuals. Using immunoSEQ multiplex PCR, the repertoire was profiled, and TCRdb retains in-frame clones only, with some absent. Of under 2.5 million clones in the sample, around 90% were seen once. What was sequenced was naive CD4+ T cells from PBMCs. Subset of the sample: CD45RA+ positively selected. The receptors come from a man aged 18 to 30 in good health. Some clones in this sample may be carry-over from other donors' samples.

V and J are TRBV2 and TRBJ1-5; D is possibly TRBD1 (5 bases). The CDR3 covers 15 residues. Trimming removed 7 bases at V and 0 bases at J, with 13 bases between. From germline, CDR1 is SNHLY and CDR2 FYNNEI. The CDR3 coding sequence is TGTGCCAGCATTCGAGACAGACATAGCAATCAGCCCCAGCATTTT. This codes for CASIRDRHSNQPQHF.

The chain recombines TRBV5-1 with TRBJ2-6, with D perhaps given as TRBD1 or TRBD2 (6 bases each). V dropped 4 bases and J dropped 4 bases, with 12 bases sitting between them. Germline values: CDR1 SGHRS, CDR2 YFSETQ. CDR3 length equals 15 residues. In DNA, the CDR3 is TGCGCCAGCAGCCCTGGAGGGACAGGGGCCAACGTCCTGACTTTC. Translated, it gives CASSPGGTGANVLTF.

The J gene is TRBJ2-7, the V gene TRBV19; 10 nucleotides match TRBD2. The J segment lost 3 bases and the V segment lost 3 bases, leaving 5 bases of the junction unmatched. The length of the CDR3 is 15 residues. Germline values: CDR1 LNHDA, CDR2 SQIVND (reference sequence). The CDR3 sequence: CASSIGTSAHYEQYF. The CDR3 bases are TGTGCCAGTAGTATTGGGACTAGCGCCCACTACGAGCAGTACTTC.

As for this clone: Other DNA sequences in the same sample also yield this CDR3. The chain joins TRBV2 to TRBJ2-6; D gene uncertain. Trimming shortened V by 3 bases and J by 0 bases, and 3 bases separated the two germline ends. CDR1 SNHLY and CDR2 FYNNEI come from the germline V gene. This CDR3 has 14 amino acids. CDR3 loop: CASSDRSGANVLTF. The CDR3 bases are TGTGCCAGCAGTGACCGCTCTGGGGCCAACGTCCTGACTTTC.

V usage is TRBV7-2 and J usage is TRBJ1-3, with 7 nucleotides matching TRBD1. There are 13 residues in the CDR3. Germline assignment: CDR1 SGHTA and CDR2 FQGNSA. J lost 4 bases, V lost 3 bases, and 0 bases had no gene match. The CDR3 loop reads CASSLGQGNTIYF. For the CDR3, the DNA is TGTGCCAGCAGCTTGGGACAGGGAAACACCATATATTTT.

This rearrangement joins TRBV4-3 to TRBJ2-3, with D tentatively TRBD1 (6 bases). V was cut by 3 bases and J by 10 bases, with 14 bases left in between. Germline values: CDR1 LGHNA, CDR2 YSLEER. The CDR3 length is 13 residues. The DNA for the CDR3 is TGCGCCAGCAGCCAGGACAGAGGGGAAGCGCAGTATTTT. Its translation: CASSQDRGEAQYF.

This clone has a single count. The chain combines TRBV18 with TRBJ2-1, with TRBD2 as a possible D gene (6 bases). V was shortened by 0 bases and J by 3 bases, with 15 bases between the two germline ends. CDR1 KGHSH and CDR2 LQKENI come from the germline V gene. The CDR3 contains 17 residues. CDR3 in DNA: TGTGCCAGCTCACCACCCCCCCGGGGCGGGAACTACAATGAGCAGTTCTTC. Its protein product is CASSPPPRGGNYNEQFF. Supplemented by reference TRBV18 and TRBJ2-1, the full variable domain reads NAGVMQNPRHLVRRRGQEARLRCSPMKGHSHVYWYRQLPEEGLKFMVYLQKENIIDESGMPKERFSAEFPKEGPSILRIQQVVRGDSAAYFCASSPPPRGGNYNEQFFGPGTRLTVL.

V is TRBV28 and J is TRBJ1-2; 9 positions agree with TRBD1. The germline V gene has CDR1 MDHEN and CDR2 SYDVKM. The CDR3 extends over 14 amino acids. The J segment lost 2 bases and the V segment lost 3 bases, leaving 1 base of the junction unmatched. CDR3 sequence (DNA): TGTGCCAGCAGTTTGGGGACAGGGAACTATGGCTACACCTTC. This sequence encodes CASSLGTGNYGYTF.

This clone has just a few counts. The chain carries TRBV27 and TRBJ1-1; D remains unclear. V lost 5 bases and J lost 7, with 11 bases in between. Germline loops: CDR1 MNHEY, CDR2 SMNVEV (reference sequence). This CDR3 is 12 amino acids long. The DNA of the CDR3 is TGTGCCAGCAGTCCCTCGACGGTTGAAGCTTTCTTT. As protein: CASSPSTVEAFF.

This clone is a singleton in its sample. The chain has TRBV11-2 and TRBJ1-1, with a possible D match to TRBD1 (6 bases). Germline CDR1 SGHAT, CDR2 FQNNGV. This CDR3 comprises 16 residues. The V end was cut by 5 bases, the J end by 5 bases, with 21 bases between. CDR3 region: CASSIRSGGSYTEAFF. CDR3 in DNA: TGTGCCAGCAGCATAAGGTCGGGGGGCTCTTATACTGAAGCTTTCTTT.

The rearrangement links TRBV11-2 to TRBJ2-1, with 9 positions matching TRBD1. The V and J ends lost 5 bases and 5 bases, in that order; junction bases with no gene match: 7. CDR3 length: 15 amino acids. From germline, CDR1 is SGHAT and CDR2 FQNNGV. The CDR3 loop is CASSLGDREHNEQFF. CDR3 bases: TGTGCCAGCAGCCTAGGGGACAGGGAACACAATGAGCAGTTCTTC. Full variable domain (remainder filled in from reference TRBV11-2 and TRBJ2-1): EAGVAQSPRYKIIEKRQSVAFWCNPISGHATLYWYQQILGQGPKLLIQFQNNGVVDDSQLPKDRFSAERLKGVDSTLKIQPAKLEDSAVYLCASSLGDREHNEQFFGPGTRLTVL.

The chain has TRBV30 and TRBJ2-7; 8 nucleotides line up with TRBD1. Per germline, CDR1 GTSNPN and CDR2 SVGIG (reference sequence). Germline trimming cut 7 bases from V and 3 bases from J; bases unmatched to any gene: 2. This CDR3 contains 11 residues. CDR3 bases: TGTGCCTCAACAGGGGGCTACGAGCAGTACTTC. It codes for CASTGGYEQYF.

The table lists this clone with a count of one. This chain connects TRBV5-1 to TRBJ2-1; 7 bases agree with TRBD2. There are 17 residues in the CDR3. From germline, CDR1 is SGHRS and CDR2 YFSETQ. V was pared by 0 bases and J by 8 bases, with 14 bases of the junction left unmatched. CDR3 region: CASSLEGGRAFGDEQFF. The DNA for the CDR3 is TGCGCCAGCAGCTTGGAGGGTGGGAGGGCCTTCGGCGATGAGCAGTTCTTC.

J is TRBJ1-5 and V is TRBV19; the D is unclear. Trimming removed 1 base at V and 6 bases at J, with 10 bases between. Germline CDR1 and CDR2: LNHDA and SQIVND (reference sequence). This CDR3 region has 14 residues. CDR3 loop: CASSIVLGTQPQHF. CDR3 nucleotide sequence: TGTGCCAGTAGTATAGTTCTGGGAACTCAGCCCCAGCATTTT.

This chain uses TRBV19 with TRBJ2-7; D possibly matches TRBD1 or TRBD2 (5 bases each). The germline V gene encodes CDR1 LNHDA and CDR2 SQIVND (reference sequence). The CDR3 contains 14 residues. V lost 6 bases, J lost 10 bases, and 22 bases lay in between. The CDR3 nucleotides are TGTGCCAGTAGCACCTCAACGGGGAAGGGGTTTCAGTACTTC. Encoded protein: CASSTSTGKGFQYF.

The chain has TRBV7-3 and TRBJ2-3; TRBD2 aligns across 7 bases. V lost 2 bases, J lost 4 bases, and 3 bases stayed unmatched. The CDR3 spans 14 residues. CDR1 is SGHTA and CDR2 is FQGTGA in the germline V gene. CDR3 nucleotides: TGTGCCAGCAGCTTAGGACGGGAGGCAGATACGCAGTATTTT. It translates to CASSLGREADTQYF.

In this sample, this clone turned up once. This chain uses TRBV29-1 with TRBJ2-7; D is ambiguous. V was cut by 8 bases and J by 4 bases, with 12 bases left in between. The CDR3 is 11 residues long. CDR1 is SQVTM and CDR2 is ANQGSEA in the germline V gene. In DNA, the CDR3 is TGCAGCTATGGAGAGACGTACGAGCAGTACTTC. It encodes CSYGETYEQYF.

The rearrangement links TRBV2 to TRBJ2-5; weak D call: TRBD2 (6 bases). The CDR3 sequence is 13 residues long. V was pared by 4 bases and J by 4 bases, with 10 bases between. Germline V gene data show CDR1 as SNHLY and CDR2 as FYNNEI. The CDR3 DNA follows: TGTGCCAGCAGTGTCCGGGGGATAGAGACCCAGTACTTC. Residues: CASSVRGIETQYF.

This clone was counted a few times. The rearrangement uses TRBV18 and TRBJ2-2; D remains ambiguous. V was shortened by 4 bases and J by 6 bases, with 12 bases between the two germline ends. CDR3 length equals 14 residues. Looked up from germline, CDR1 is KGHSH and CDR2 is LQKENI. CDR3 nucleotide sequence: TGTGCCAGCTCACGGGGTTCGGCCCCCGGGGAGCTGTTTTTT. Translated, it gives CASSRGSAPGELFF.

This sequence joins TRBV28 and TRBJ2-7; TRBD1 or TRBD2 may be the D gene (5 bases each). CDR3 length: 17 residues. Germline CDR1 is MDHEN and CDR2 is SYDVKM. The V and J ends lost 8 bases and 1 base respectively, with 24 bases between them. The CDR3 DNA is TGTGCCAGCCTAGCTGGCCCGGGGACCCGGTCTTCCTACGAGCAGTACTTC. Protein product: CASLAGPGTRSSYEQYF.